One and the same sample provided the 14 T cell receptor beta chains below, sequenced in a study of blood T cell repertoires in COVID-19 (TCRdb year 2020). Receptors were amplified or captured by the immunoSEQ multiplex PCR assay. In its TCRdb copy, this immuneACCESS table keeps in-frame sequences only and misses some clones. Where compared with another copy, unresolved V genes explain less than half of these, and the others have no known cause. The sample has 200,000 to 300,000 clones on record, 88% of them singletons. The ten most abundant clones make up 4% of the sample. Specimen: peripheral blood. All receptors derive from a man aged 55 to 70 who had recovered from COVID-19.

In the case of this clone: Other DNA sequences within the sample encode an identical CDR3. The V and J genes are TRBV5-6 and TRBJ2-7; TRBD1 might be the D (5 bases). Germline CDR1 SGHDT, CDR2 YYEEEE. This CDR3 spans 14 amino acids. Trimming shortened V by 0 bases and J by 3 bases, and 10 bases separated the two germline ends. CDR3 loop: CASSLGQGIYEQYF. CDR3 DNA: TGTGCCAGCAGCTTGGGGCAGGGAATCTACGAGCAGTACTTC.

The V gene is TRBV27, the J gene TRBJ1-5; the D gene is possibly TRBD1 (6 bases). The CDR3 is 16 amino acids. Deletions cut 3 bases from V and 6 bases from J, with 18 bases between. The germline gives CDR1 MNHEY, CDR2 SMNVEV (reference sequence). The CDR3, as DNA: TGTGCCAGCAGTTTTCTTCCGGACAGTTCGGGTCAGCCCCAGCATTTT. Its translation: CASSFLPDSSGQPQHF.

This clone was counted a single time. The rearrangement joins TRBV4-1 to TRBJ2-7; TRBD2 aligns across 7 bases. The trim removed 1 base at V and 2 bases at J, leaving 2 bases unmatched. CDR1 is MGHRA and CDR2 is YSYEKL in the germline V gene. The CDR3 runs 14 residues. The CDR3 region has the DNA TGCGCCAGCAGCCAAGGGGGGACTACCTACGAGCAGTACTTC. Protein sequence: CASSQGGTTYEQYF.

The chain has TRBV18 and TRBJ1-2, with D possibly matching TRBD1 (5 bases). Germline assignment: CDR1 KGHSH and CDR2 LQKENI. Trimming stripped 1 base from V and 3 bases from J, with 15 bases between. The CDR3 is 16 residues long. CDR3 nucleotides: TGTGCCAGCTCACCACTCCCGGGGGGGTTGGACTATGGCTACACCTTC. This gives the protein CASSPLPGGLDYGYTF. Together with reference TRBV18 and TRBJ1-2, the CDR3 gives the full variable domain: NAGVMQNPRHLVRRRGQEARLRCSPMKGHSHVYWYRQLPEEGLKFMVYLQKENIIDESGMPKERFSAEFPKEGPSILRIQQVVRGDSAAYFCASSPLPGGLDYGYTFGSGTRLTVV.

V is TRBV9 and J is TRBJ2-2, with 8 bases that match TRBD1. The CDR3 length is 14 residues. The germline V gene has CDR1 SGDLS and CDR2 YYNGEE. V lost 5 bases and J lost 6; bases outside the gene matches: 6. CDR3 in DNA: TGTGCCAGCAGTATGTCACAGGGGGCCGGGGAGCTGTTTTTT. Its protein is CASSMSQGAGELFF.

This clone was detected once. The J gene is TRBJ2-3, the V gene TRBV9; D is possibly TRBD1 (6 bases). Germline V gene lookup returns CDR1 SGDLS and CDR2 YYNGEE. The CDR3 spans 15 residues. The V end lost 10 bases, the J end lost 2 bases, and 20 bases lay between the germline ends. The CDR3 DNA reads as TGTGCCGGATCAACAGGCAGGGGAGTCACAGATACGCAGTATTTT. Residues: CAGSTGRGVTDTQYF.

CDR3 amino acids: CASSLDAAGGNEKLFF. The CDR3 coding sequence is TGTGCCAGCAGCCTAGATGCCGCAGGGGGAAATGAAAAACTGTTTTTT. The rearrangement joins TRBV7-9 to TRBJ1-4, with 7 bases matching TRBD1. The J segment lost 5 bases and the V segment lost 5 bases, leaving 11 bases of the junction unmatched. CDR1 and CDR2 (germline): SEHNR, FQNEAQ (reference sequence). This CDR3 contains 16 residues.

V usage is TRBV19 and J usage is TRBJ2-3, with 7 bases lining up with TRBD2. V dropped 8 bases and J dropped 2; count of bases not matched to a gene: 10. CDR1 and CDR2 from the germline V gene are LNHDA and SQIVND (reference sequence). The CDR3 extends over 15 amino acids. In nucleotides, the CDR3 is TGTGCCAGTCTCTCAAGCGGGGACGTCACAGATACGCAGTATTTT. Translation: CASLSSGDVTDTQYF.

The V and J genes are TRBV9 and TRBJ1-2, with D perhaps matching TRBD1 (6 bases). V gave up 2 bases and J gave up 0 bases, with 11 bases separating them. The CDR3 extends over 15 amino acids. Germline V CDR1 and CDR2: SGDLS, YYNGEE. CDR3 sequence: CASSVGQTSNYGYTF. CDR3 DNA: TGTGCCAGCAGCGTCGGACAGACCTCTAACTATGGCTACACCTTC.

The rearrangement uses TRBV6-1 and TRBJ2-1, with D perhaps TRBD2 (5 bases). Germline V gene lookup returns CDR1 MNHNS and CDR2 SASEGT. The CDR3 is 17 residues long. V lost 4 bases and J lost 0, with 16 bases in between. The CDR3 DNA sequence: TGTGCCAGCAGTGCCGCCGGCGGGCCTCTCTCCTACAATGAGCAGTTCTTC. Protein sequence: CASSAAGGPLSYNEQFF.

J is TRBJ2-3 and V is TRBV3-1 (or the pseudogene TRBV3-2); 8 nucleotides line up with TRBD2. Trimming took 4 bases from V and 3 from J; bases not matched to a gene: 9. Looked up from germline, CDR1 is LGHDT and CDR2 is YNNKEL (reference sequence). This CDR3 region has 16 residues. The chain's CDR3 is CASSLRGGRDTDTQYF. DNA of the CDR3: TGTGCCAGCAGCCTCCGGGGGGGGAGGGATACAGATACGCAGTATTTT.

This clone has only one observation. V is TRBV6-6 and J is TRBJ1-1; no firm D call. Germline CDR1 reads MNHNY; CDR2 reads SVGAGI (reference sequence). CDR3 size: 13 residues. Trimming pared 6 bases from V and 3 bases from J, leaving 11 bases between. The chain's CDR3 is CASSRIRDTEAFF. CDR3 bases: TGTGCCAGCAGCCGGATCCGGGACACTGAAGCTTTCTTT.

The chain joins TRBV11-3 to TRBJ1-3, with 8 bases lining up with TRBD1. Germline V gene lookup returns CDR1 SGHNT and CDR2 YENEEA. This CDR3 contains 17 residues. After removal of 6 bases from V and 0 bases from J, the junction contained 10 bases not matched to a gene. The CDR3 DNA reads TGTGCCAGCAGGCAACCGGGACAGGACAACTCTGGAAACACCATATATTTT. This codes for CASRQPGQDNSGNTIYF.

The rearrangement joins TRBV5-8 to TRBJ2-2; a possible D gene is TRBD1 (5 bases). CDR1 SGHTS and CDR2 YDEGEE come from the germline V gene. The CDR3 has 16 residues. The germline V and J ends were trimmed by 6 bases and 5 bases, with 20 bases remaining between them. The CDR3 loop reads CASNPGRGARTGELFF. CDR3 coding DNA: TGTGCCAGCAACCCCGGGCGTGGGGCGCGTACCGGGGAGCTGTTTTTT.